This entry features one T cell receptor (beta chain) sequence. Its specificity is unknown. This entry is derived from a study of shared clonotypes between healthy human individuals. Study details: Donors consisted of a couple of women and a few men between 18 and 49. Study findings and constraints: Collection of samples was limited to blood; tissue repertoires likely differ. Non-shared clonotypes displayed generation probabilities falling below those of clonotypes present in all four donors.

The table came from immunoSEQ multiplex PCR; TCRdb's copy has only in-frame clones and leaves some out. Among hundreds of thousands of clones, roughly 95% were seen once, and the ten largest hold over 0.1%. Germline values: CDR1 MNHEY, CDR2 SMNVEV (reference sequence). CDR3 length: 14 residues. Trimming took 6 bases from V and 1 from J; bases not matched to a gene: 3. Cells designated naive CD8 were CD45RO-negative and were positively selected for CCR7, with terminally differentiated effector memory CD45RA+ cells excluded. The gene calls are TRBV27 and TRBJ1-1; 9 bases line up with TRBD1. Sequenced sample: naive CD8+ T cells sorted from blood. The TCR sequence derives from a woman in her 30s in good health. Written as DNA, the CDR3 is TGTGCCAGCAGATTGACAGGGGGGAACACTGAAGCTTTCTTT. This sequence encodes CASRLTGGNTEAFF.